This is a list of T cell receptor beta chains from one sample in a study of CD8+ T cells in alopecia areata. Profiled with immunoSEQ multiplex PCR; TCRdb holds only in-frame clones, not every one. The sample shows around 200,000 clones, roughly 63% of them seen only once. This material consisted of CD4+ T cells sorted from blood, taken at week 0. These receptor sequences come from a human donor with alopecia areata. CDR3s include the opening cysteine and the closing phenylalanine or tryptophan. The D gene is left open where the match is weak. Some rows mark clone size as missing; the rest say once, few, many or name a class of expanded clone.

d_call j_call v_call clone_size cdr3_aa cdr3_nt
. TRBJ1-2 TRBV29-1 . CSVVHYYGYTF TGCAGCGTGGTTCACTACTATGGCTACACCTTC
TRBD2 TRBJ2-7 TRBV9 . CASSRTSGYEQYF TGTGCCAGTTCCCGGACTAGCGGATACGAGCAGTACTTC
TRBD1 TRBJ1-2 TRBV2 . CASSSGTGDYGYTF TGTGCCAGCAGTTCCGGGACAGGGGACTATGGCTACACCTTC
. TRBJ1-5 TRBV30 . CAWSAEANQPQHF TGTGCCTGGAGTGCGGAGGCAAATCAGCCCCAGCATTTT
TRBD1 TRBJ2-2 TRBV29-1 . CSVRPGGNTGELFF TGCAGCGTCCGGCCAGGGGGCAACACCGGGGAGCTGTTTTTT
. TRBJ2-7 TRBV20-1 once CSAQTVYEQYF TGCAGTGCCCAGACGGTTTACGAGCAGTACTTC
. TRBJ2-1 TRBV5-1 . CASSPAGNNEQFF TGCGCCAGCAGTCCGGCAGGCAACAATGAGCAGTTCTTC
. TRBJ1-5 TRBV15 . CATSRVGSNQPQHF TGTGCCACCAGCAGAGTAGGGAGCAATCAGCCCCAGCATTTT
. TRBJ2-5 TRBV29-1 . CSASGHQETQYF TGCAGCGCGAGTGGGCACCAAGAGACCCAGTACTTC
. TRBJ2-5 TRBV25-1 few CASSGYRETQYF TGTGCCAGCAGTGGGTACCGGGAGACCCAGTACTTC
TRBD1 TRBJ2-2 TRBV7-2 few CASSKQGGNTGELFF TGTGCCAGCAGCAAACAGGGGGGCAACACCGGGGAGCTGTTTTTT
. TRBJ1-1 TRBV27 . CASSSWLNTEAFF TGTGCCAGCAGTTCGTGGCTGAACACTGAAGCTTTCTTT
. TRBJ2-3 TRBV6-6 . CASSSQQPPTDTQYF TGTGCCAGCAGTTCTCAGCAACCTCCCACAGATACGCAGTATTTT
. TRBJ1-1 TRBV15 . CATSRDKITHAFF TGTGCCACCAGCAGAGATAAAATCACACACGCTTTCTTT
. TRBJ1-5 TRBV4-2 . CASSQGAGLNQPQHF TGTGCCAGCAGCCAAGGGGCAGGGTTGAATCAGCCCCAGCATTTT
TRBD1 TRBJ2-1 TRBV5-1 once CASSPNNRDRSNEQFF TGCGCCAGCAGCCCCAACAACCGGGACAGGTCCAATGAGCAGTTCTTC
TRBD1 TRBJ2-4 TRBV2 . CASFPDRAAKNIQYF TGTGCCAGTTTTCCGGACAGGGCAGCCAAAAACATTCAGTACTTC
TRBD1 TRBJ2-6 TRBV10-3 few CAISGTGRSGANVLTF TGTGCCATCAGTGGGACAGGACGATCTGGGGCCAACGTCCTGACTTTC
TRBD2 TRBJ2-1 TRBV11-2 few CASRGGYHFEQFF TGTGCCAGCAGGGGAGGGTACCATTTCGAGCAGTTCTTC
. TRBJ2-3 TRBV4-3 few CASSQGKATDTQYF TGCGCCAGCAGCCAAGGAAAGGCCACAGATACGCAGTATTTT
. TRBJ2-6 TRBV29-1 . CSVEATDRRGPVLTF TGCAGCGTTGAAGCGACCGATAGGCGAGGGCCCGTCCTGACTTTC
. TRBJ2-3 TRBV2 . CASSSPTITSTDTQYF TGTGCCAGCAGCTCCCCTACTATCACTAGCACAGATACGCAGTATTTT